Listed here are 6 T cell receptor beta chains from one sample, sequenced in a study of T cells expressing NK-cell markers. TCRdb reprocessed the 5' RACE reads; each CDR3 protein has one entry and no DNA is given. Its listing shows about 170,000 distinct CDR3 sequences. Sequencing input: blood T cells: a sorted CD56 or NKG2C T cell subset, CD4+ or CD8+ T cells, or bulk PBMC T cells (not recorded which). The receptors stem from a man aged 18 to 70 in good health.

This chain uses TRBV15 with TRBJ2-1; without DNA, the TCRdb call of TRBD2 cannot be checked. This CDR3 contains 15 residues. CDR1 and CDR2 from the germline V gene are LNHNV and YYDKDF (reference sequence). CDR3 sequence reads: CATSSDMGGRFEQFF.

This clonotype is identified as medium-sized from frequency. This rearrangement joins TRBV20-1 to TRBJ1-5. This CDR3 contains 12 residues. In germline, CDR1 is DFQATT, CDR2 SNEGSKA (reference sequence). CDR3 protein: CSAREKGQPQHF.

This chain connects TRBV24-1 to TRBJ2-1; TCRdb's D call, TRBD1, is unchecked because there is no DNA. This CDR3 has 15 residues. Germline V gene sequence: CDR1 KGHDR, CDR2 SFDVKD. The CDR3 region is CATETGEYPYNEQFF.

This chain joins TRBV29-1 and TRBJ1-3; TCRdb lists TRBD1, though no DNA is available to test this call. This CDR3 spans 13 amino acids. Germline V gives CDR1 SQVTM, CDR2 ANQGSEA. The CDR3 spells CSVGQGAGNTIYF.

J is TRBJ2-5 and V is TRBV12-3 or TRBV12-4; no DNA is available, so the TRBD1 call from TCRdb remains unchecked. The length of the CDR3 is 15 residues. CDR3 residues: CASSPPDRGHETQYF.

The chain links TRBV5-1 to TRBJ2-1; TCRdb's D gene call, TRBD1, goes unchecked for lack of DNA. Germline V CDR1 and CDR2: SGHRS, YFSETQ. The CDR3 spans 12 residues. This chain's CDR3 is CASSLLGAQQFF.